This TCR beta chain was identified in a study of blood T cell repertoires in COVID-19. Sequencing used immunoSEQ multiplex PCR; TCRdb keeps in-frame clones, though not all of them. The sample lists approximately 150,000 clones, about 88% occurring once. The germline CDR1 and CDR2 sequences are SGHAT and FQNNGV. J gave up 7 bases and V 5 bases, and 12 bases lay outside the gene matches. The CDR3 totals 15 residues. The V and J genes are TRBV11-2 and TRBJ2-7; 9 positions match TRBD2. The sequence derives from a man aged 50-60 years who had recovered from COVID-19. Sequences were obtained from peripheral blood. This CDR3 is CASSLVVAGAGEQYF. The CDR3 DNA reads TGTGCCAGCAGCCTCGTGGTAGCGGGAGCAGGAGAGCAGTACTTC.